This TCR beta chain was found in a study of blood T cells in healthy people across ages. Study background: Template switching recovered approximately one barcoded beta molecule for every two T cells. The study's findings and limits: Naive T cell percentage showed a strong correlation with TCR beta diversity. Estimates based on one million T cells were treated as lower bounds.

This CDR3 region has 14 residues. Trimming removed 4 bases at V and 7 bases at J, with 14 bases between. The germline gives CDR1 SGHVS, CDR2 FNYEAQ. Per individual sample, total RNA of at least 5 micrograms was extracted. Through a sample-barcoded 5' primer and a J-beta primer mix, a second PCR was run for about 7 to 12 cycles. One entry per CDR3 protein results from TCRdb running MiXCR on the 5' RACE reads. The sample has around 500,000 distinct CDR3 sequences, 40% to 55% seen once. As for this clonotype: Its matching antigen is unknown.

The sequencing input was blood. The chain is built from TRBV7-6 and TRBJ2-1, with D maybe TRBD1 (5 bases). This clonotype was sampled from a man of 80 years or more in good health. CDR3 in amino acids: CASSSSPQENEQFF. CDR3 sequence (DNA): TGTGCCAGCAGCTCGAGCCCACAGGAGAATGAGCAGTTCTTC.